This TCR beta chain came from a study of blood T cell repertoires in COVID-19. The germline CDR1 and CDR2 sequences are MNHNY and SVGAGI (reference sequence). J gave up 4 bases and V 5 bases, and 5 bases lay outside the gene matches. The CDR3 is 14 amino acids. In this sample, this clone turned up once. TCRdb's copy holds only in-frame clones and misses some; the assay was immunoSEQ multiplex PCR. The data contain under 130,000 clones, roughly 80% of them singletons. The sequenced sample was peripheral blood. This TCR derives from a woman of 80 years or more with acute or convalescent COVID-19. The rearrangement uses TRBV6-6 and TRBJ1-2; the match to TRBD1 covers 9 bases. CDR3 DNA sequence: TGTGCCAGCAGTGTCGACAGGGGGGGCTATGGCTACACCTTC. It translates to CASSVDRGGYGYTF.